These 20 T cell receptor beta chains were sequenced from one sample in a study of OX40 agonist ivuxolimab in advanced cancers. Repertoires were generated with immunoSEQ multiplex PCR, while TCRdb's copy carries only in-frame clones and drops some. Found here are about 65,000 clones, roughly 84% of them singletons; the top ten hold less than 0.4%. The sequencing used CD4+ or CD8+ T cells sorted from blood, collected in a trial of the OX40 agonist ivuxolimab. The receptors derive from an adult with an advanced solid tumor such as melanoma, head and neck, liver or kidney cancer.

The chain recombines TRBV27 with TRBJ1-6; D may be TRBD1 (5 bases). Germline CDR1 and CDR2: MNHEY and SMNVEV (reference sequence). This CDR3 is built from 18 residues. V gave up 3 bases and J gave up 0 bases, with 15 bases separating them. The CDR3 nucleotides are TGTGCCAGCAGTTTTTTCATGAGGGACGGCTCCTATAATTCACCCCTCCACTTT. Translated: CASSFFMRDGSYNSPLHF.

CDR3 sequence: CASSQVSSYEQYF. CDR3 nucleotides: TGTGCCAGTTCACAGGTCAGCTCCTACGAGCAGTACTTC. The rearrangement uses TRBV6-6 and TRBJ2-7, with D perhaps TRBD1 (5 bases). The CDR3 extends over 13 amino acids. CDR1 and CDR2 from the germline V gene are MNHNY and SVGAGI (reference sequence). V shed 9 bases and J shed 0 bases, with 12 bases lying between them.

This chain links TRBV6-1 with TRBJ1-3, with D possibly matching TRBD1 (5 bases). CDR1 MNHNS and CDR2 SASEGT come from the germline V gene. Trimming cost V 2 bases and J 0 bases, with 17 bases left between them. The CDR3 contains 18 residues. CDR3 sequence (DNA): TGTGCCAGCAGTGAAACACCGGGACCGAAGAGCTCTGGAAACACCATATATTTT. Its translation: CASSETPGPKSSGNTIYF.

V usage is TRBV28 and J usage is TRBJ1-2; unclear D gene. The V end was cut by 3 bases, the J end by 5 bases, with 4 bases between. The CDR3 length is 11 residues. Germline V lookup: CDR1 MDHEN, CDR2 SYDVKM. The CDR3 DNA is TGTGCCAGCAGTTTGGAGTATGGCTACACCTTC. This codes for CASSLEYGYTF.

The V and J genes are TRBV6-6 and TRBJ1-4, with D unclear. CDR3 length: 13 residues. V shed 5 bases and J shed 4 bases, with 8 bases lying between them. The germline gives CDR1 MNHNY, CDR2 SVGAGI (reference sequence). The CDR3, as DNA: TGTGCCAGCAGTACGGCGCATAATGAAAAACTGTTTTTT. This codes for CASSTAHNEKLFF.

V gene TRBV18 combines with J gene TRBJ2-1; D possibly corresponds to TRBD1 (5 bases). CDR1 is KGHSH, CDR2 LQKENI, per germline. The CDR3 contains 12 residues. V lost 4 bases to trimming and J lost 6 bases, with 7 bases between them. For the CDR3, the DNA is TGTGCCAGCTCACGACAGATCAATGAGCAGTTCTTC. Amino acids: CASSRQINEQFF. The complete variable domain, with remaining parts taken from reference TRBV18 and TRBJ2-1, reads NAGVMQNPRHLVRRRGQEARLRCSPMKGHSHVYWYRQLPEEGLKFMVYLQKENIIDESGMPKERFSAEFPKEGPSILRIQQVVRGDSAAYFCASSRQINEQFFGPGTRLTVL.

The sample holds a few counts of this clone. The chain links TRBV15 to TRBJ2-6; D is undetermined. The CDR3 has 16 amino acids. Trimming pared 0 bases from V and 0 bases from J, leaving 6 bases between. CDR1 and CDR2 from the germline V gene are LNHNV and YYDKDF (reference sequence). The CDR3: CATSRDRISGANVLTF. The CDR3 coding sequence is TGTGCCACCAGCAGAGATCGGATCTCTGGGGCCAACGTCCTGACTTTC.

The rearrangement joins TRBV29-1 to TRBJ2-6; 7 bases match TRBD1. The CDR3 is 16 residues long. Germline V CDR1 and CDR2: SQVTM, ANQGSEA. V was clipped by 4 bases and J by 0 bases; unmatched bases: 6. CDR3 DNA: TGCAGCGTTGCGAGGGGGCCCCTCTCTGGGGCCAACGTCCTGACTTTC. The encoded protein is CSVARGPLSGANVLTF.

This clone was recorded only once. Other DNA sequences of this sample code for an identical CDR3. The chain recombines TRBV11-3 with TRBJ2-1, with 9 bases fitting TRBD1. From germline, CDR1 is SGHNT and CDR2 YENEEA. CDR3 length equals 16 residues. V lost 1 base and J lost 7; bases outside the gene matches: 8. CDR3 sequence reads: CASSLGSTGGGNEQFF. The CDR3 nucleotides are TGTGCCAGCAGCTTAGGGAGTACAGGGGGCGGGAATGAGCAGTTCTTC.

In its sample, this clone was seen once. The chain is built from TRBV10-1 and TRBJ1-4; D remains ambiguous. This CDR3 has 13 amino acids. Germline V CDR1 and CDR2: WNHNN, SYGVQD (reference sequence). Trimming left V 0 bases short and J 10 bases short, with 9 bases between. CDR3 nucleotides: TGCGCCAGCAGTGAGTCGGGGAGTGGAAAACTGTTTTTT. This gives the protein CASSESGSGKLFF.

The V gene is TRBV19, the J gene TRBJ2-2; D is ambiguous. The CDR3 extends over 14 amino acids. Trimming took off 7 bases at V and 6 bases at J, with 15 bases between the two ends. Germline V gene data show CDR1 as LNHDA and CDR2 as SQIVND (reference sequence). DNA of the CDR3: TGTGCCAGTAAACTCCGAACTGAATCCGGGGAGCTGTTTTTT. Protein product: CASKLRTESGELFF. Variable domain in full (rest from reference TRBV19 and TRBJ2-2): DGGITQSPKYLFRKEGQNVTLSCEQNLNHDAMYWYRQDPGQGLRLIYYSQIVNDFQKGDIAEGYSVSREKKESFPLTVTSAQKNPTAFYLCASKLRTESGELFFGEGSRLTVL.

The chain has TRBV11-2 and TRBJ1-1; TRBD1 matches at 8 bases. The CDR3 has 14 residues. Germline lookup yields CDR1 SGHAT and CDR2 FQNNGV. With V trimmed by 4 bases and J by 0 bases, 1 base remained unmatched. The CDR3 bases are TGTGCCAGCAGCTGGGGACAGGTGAACACTGAAGCTTTCTTT. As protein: CASSWGQVNTEAFF.

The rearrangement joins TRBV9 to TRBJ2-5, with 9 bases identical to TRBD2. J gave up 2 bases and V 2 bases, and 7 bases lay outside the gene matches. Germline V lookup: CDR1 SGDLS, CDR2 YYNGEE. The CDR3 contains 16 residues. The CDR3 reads CASSVSSGGPQETQYF. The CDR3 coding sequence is TGTGCCAGCAGCGTTAGTAGCGGGGGCCCGCAAGAGACCCAGTACTTC.

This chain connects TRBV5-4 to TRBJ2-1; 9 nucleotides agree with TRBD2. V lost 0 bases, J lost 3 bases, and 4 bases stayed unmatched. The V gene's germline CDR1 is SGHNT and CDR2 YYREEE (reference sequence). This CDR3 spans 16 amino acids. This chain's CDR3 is CASSLEARGGYNEQFF. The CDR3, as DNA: TGTGCCAGCAGCTTGGAGGCGCGGGGGGGCTACAATGAGCAGTTCTTC.

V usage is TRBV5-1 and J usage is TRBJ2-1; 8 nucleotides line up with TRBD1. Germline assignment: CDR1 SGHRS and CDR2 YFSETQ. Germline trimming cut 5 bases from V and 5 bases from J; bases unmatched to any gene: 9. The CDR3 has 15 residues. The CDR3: CASRKSGTGHNEQFF. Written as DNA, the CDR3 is TGCGCCAGCAGAAAATCCGGGACAGGCCACAATGAGCAGTTCTTC.

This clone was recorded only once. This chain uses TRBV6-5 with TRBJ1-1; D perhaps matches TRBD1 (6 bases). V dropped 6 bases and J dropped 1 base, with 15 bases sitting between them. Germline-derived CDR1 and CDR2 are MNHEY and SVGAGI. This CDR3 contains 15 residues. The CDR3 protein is CASRPAGRGNTEAFF. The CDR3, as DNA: TGTGCCAGCAGGCCTGCAGGCAGGGGGAACACTGAAGCTTTCTTT.

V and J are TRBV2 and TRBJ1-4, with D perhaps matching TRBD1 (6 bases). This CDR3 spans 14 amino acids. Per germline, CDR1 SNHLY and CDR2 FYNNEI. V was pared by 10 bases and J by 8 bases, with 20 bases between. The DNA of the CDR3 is TGTGCCACTACGAGGGGGGCCCTTTTCGAAAAACTGTTTTTT. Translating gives CATTRGALFEKLFF.

The CDR3: CASSPDRGSNTEAFF. Here the CDR3 DNA reads TGTGCCAGTAGTCCAGACAGGGGATCGAACACTGAAGCTTTCTTT. This sequence joins TRBV19 and TRBJ1-1; 8 positions match TRBD1. The germline gives CDR1 LNHDA, CDR2 SQIVND (reference sequence). The CDR3 length is 15 residues. The V gene end was trimmed by 5 bases and the J gene end by 1 base; junction bases not matched to a gene: 6.

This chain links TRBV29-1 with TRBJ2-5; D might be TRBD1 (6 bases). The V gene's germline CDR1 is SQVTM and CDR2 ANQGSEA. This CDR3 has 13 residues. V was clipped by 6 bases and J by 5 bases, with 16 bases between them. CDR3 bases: TGCAGCGTAGCGACAGGCTTAGGGGAGACCCAGTACTTC. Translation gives CSVATGLGETQYF.

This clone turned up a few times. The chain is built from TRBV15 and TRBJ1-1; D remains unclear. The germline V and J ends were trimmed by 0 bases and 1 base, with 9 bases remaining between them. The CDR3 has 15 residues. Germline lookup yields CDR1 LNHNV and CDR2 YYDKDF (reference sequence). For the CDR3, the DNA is TGTGCCACCAGCAGAGAACTGGGAACGAACACTGAAGCTTTCTTT. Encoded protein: CATSRELGTNTEAFF.